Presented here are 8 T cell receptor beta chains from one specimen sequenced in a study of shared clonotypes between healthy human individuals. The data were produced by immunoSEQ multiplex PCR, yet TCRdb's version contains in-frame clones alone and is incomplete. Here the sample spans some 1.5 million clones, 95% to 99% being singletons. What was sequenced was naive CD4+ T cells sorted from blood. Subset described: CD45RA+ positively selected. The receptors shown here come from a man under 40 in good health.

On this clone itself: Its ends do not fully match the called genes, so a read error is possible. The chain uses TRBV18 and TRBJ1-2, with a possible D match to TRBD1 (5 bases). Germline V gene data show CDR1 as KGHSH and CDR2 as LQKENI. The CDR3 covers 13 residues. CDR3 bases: TGTACCAGCTCACCGGGGAGGGGTGTCGGCTACACCTTC. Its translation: CTSSPGRGVGYTF.

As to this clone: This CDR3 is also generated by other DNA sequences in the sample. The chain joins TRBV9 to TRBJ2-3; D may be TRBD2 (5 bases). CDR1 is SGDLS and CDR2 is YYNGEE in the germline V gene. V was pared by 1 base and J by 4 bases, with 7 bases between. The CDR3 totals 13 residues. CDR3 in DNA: TGTGCCAGCAGCGTAACCGGGGCAGATACGCAGTATTTT. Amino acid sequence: CASSVTGADTQYF.

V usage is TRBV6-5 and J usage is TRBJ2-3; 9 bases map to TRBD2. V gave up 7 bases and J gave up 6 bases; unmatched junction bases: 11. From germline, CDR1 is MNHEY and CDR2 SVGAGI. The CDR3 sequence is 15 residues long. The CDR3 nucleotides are TGTGCCAGCAAAAGGGGTAGCGGGAGTTTTGATACGCAGTATTTT. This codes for CASKRGSGSFDTQYF.

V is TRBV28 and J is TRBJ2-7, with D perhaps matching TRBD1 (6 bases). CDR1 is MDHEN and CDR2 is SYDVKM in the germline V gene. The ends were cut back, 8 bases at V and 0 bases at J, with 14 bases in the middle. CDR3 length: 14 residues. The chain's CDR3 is CASQPGQLSYEQYF. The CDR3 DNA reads TGTGCCAGCCAGCCGGGACAACTCTCCTACGAGCAGTACTTC. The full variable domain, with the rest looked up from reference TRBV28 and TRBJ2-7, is DVKVTQSSRYLVKRTGEKVFLECVQDMDHENMFWYRQDPGLGLRLIYFSYDVKMKEKGDIPEGYSVSREKKERFSLILESASTNQTSMYLCASQPGQLSYEQYFGPGTRLTVT.

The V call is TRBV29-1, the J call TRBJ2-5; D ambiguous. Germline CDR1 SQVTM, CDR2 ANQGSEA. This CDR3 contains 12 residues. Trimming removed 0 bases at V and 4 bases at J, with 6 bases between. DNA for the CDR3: TGCAGCGTTGAAGAGGGCATAGAGACCCAGTACTTC. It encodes CSVEEGIETQYF.

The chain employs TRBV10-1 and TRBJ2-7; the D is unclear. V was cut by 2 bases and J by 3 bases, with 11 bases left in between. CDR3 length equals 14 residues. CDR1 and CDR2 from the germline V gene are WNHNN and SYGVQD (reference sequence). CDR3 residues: CASSEIGNLYEQYF. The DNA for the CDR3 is TGCGCCAGCAGTGAGATAGGTAACCTCTACGAGCAGTACTTC.

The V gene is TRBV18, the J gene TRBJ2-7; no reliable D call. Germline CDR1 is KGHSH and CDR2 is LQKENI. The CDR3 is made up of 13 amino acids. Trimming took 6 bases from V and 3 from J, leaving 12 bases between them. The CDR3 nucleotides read TGTGCCAGCTCCCCAGGACCAATCTACGAGCAGTACTTC. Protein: CASSPGPIYEQYF.

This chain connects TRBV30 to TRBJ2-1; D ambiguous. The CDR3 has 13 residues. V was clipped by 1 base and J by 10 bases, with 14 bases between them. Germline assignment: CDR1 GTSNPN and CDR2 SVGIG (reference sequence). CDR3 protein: CAWSGSSTYEQFF. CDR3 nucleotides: TGTGCCTGGAGTGGTAGTAGTACGTACGAGCAGTTCTTC.